The entry below gives a single T cell receptor (beta chain) sequence along with its context. Its antigen is currently unknown. The sample is drawn from a study of T cell responses to AZD1222 COVID-19 vaccine. TCRdb keeps only in-frame clones here, not all; method: immunoSEQ multiplex PCR. The table includes about 120,000 clones, 86% detected once. Findings and caveats of the study: Vaccine-associated CD4 TCRs spanned spike, dominant at 160-218 and 743-854. Clonal diversity was possibly underestimated, and white British individuals and females predominated among donors. Repertoire sampling happened only post peak T cell response.

Trimming cost V 7 bases and J 1 base, with 10 bases left between them. The CDR3 has 12 amino acids. Germline assignment: CDR1 GTSNPN and CDR2 SVGIG (reference sequence). This specimen consisted of peripheral blood, obtained 28 days after the second AZD1222 dose. This TCR derives from an adult who received the AZD1222 COVID-19 vaccine. The rearrangement uses TRBV30 and TRBJ1-2; no clear D gene. The CDR3 reads CAFRKLNYGYTF. Written as DNA, the CDR3 is TGTGCCTTCAGGAAACTTAACTATGGCTACACCTTC.